This T cell receptor beta chain was profiled in a study of beta chain features in type 1 diabetes. Post-sort purity exceeded 95% for all sorted populations. Germline V gene lookup returns CDR1 SGHTA and CDR2 FQGNSA. Unmatched junction bases numbered 3, after V lost 3 bases and J lost 4 bases. There are 16 residues in the CDR3. A word on this clone: Its specificity is unknown. The identical CDR3 is also encoded by other nucleotide sequences in the sample.

Isolated RNA was reverse transcribed in full, so expressed TCRB transcripts were sequenced. Sequencing used immunoSEQ multiplex PCR; TCRdb keeps in-frame clones, though not all of them. In the table there are over 300,000 clones, 7% to 10% of which are singletons. Broader study findings: More deletions and fewer insertions at VDJ junctions were found in patients with type 1 diabetes. Amplification by PCR could prefer shorter templates, with the same effect in patients and controls. Significant though moderate, a shortening of TCRB CDR3s appeared in all four CD4+ subsets of Type 1 diabetes patients.

This TCR was sampled from a man aged 30 to 39 with type 1 diabetes. V is TRBV7-2 and J is TRBJ2-1; 13 nucleotides align to TRBD2. Specimen: central memory CD4+ T cells from blood. The CDR3 here is CASSLGTSGAYNEQFF. CDR3 nucleotides: TGTGCCAGCAGCTTGGGGACTAGCGGGGCTTACAATGAGCAGTTCTTC.